This T cell receptor (beta chain) was found in a study of cytomegalovirus exposure and HLA in healthy donors. The germline CDR1 and CDR2 sequences are MGHRA and YSYEKL. CDR3 size: 16 residues. The ends lost 4 bases at V and 10 bases at J; junction bases unmatched: 10. General study results and limits: It was taken for granted in presence/absence analyses that sequencing depth across donors was roughly uniform. Among the most significant clusters, several appeared linked to common viral pathogens in a later analysis. Associated with HLA alleles at 0.05 false discovery rate in a later analysis were 16,951 TCR beta sequences.

Use of 60 Vbeta and 13 Jbeta primers characterized the PCR. Produced via immunoSEQ multiplex PCR; TCRdb's table is partial and in-frame only. The sample holds fewer than 200,000 clones, around 82% seen once. In its sample, this clone was seen a few times. Its matching antigen is unknown. V gene TRBV4-1 combines with J gene TRBJ1-6; 10 bases align to TRBD1. This clonotype originated in a man aged 35 to 55 in good health and CMV-seronegative. The material sequenced was PBMCs. CDR3 sequence: CASSLIPGQGTSPLHF. As DNA, the CDR3 is TGCGCCAGCAGCCTGATCCCGGGACAGGGGACCTCACCCCTCCACTTT.